The 13 T cell receptor beta chains given below trace back to one sample, sequenced in a study of T cells in women clearing cervical HPV infection. The protocol was immunoSEQ multiplex PCR, while the TCRdb copy is restricted to in-frame clones and leaves out a portion. Here the sample table reports about 37,000 clones. Sample: blood buffy coat. All receptors derive from a woman between 18 and 75 years old with a cervical HPV16 infection that either progressed to CIN3+ or cleared (not recorded which).

With regard to this clone: The DNA ends 3 residues before the CDR3 does, and the rest of the CDR3 is filled in from the germline J gene. The chain is built from TRBV18 and TRBJ2-1, with a tentative D call TRBD1 (6 bases). This CDR3 has 16 amino acids. The germline V gene has CDR1 KGHSH and CDR2 LQKENI. V shed 1 base and J shed 4 bases, with 14 bases lying between them. Incomplete CDR3 DNA: TGTGCCAGCTCACCACTTACAGGGTATGATTACAATGAG. Translated: CASSPLTGYDYNE. The whole CDR3 sequence is CASSPLTGYDYNEQFF.

Concerning this clone: Sequencing ends 3 residues short of the CDR3 end; the germline J gene provides the rest. This rearrangement joins TRBV2 to TRBJ2-1; TRBD2 aligns across 7 bases. The CDR3 consists of 14 residues. Germline loops: CDR1 SNHLY, CDR2 FYNNEI. The junction had 3 bases not matched to a gene; V was cut back by 4 bases and J by 3 bases. The DNA read from the CDR3 is TGTGCCAGCAGTGGGACTAGAAGCTACAATGAG. It codes for CASSGTRSYNE. The entire CDR3 protein is CASSGTRSYNEQFF.

With regard to this clone: Read sequence stops 3 residues before the CDR3 end, and the germline J gene provides the missing end. J is TRBJ1-2 and V is TRBV30; D gene ambiguous. From germline, CDR1 is GTSNPN and CDR2 SVGIG (reference sequence). The CDR3 contains 10 residues. This chain's CDR3 is CAWSPVLYTF. Partial CDR3 DNA: TGTGCCTGGAGTCCAGTCTTA.

CDR3 protein: CASSLGQGDQPQYF. The CDR3 bases that were read are TGTGCCAGTAGCTTGGGACAGGGCGATCAGCCG. J is TRBJ2-3 and V is TRBV19, with 9 bases identical to TRBD1. The observed sequence ends 3 residues before the CDR3 terminus, with the missing tail filled in from the germline J gene. CDR3 length equals 14 residues. Germline CDR1 reads LNHDA; CDR2 reads SQIVND (reference sequence).

About this clone: The read ends 3 residues shy of where the CDR3 ends; the end is completed using the germline J gene. Other nucleotide sequences in the sample specify the same CDR3. This rearrangement joins TRBV20-1 to TRBJ2-3; D not resolved. The V end was cut by 0 bases, the J end by 6 bases, with 4 bases between. The CDR3 length is 11 residues. Germline values: CDR1 DFQATT, CDR2 SNEGSKA (reference sequence). CDR3 DNA (partial): TGCAGTGCTAGAGATCTTGATACG. Its protein is CSARDLDT. The entire CDR3 is CSARDLDTQYF.

With regard to this clone: The CDR3 goes on 3 residues after the read ends, and that part is filled in from the germline J gene. The rearrangement uses TRBV20-1 and TRBJ1-2; possible D gene TRBD1, 6 bases. Trimming pared 6 bases from V and 5 bases from J, leaving 13 bases between. The CDR3 is made up of 12 amino acids. The germline V gene encodes CDR1 DFQATT and CDR2 SNEGSKA (reference sequence). The CDR3 region is CSAAGRGYGYTF. The CDR3 DNA, read in part, is TGCAGTGCCGCCGGCAGGGGTTATGGC.

With regard to this clone: Read sequence stops 3 residues before the CDR3 end, and the germline J gene provides the missing end. The chain carries TRBV5-1 and TRBJ2-2, with D possibly TRBD1 on 5 matching bases. V was clipped by 0 bases and J by 4 bases, with 7 bases between them. The CDR3 is made up of 14 amino acids. Germline assignment: CDR1 SGHRS and CDR2 YFSETQ. The CDR3 loop reads CASSLAGITGELFF. Incomplete CDR3 DNA: TGCGCCAGCAGCTTGGCAGGGATCACCGGGGAG.

Comments on this clone: The observed sequence ends 3 residues before the CDR3 terminus, with the missing tail filled in from the germline J gene. The chain carries TRBV5-6 and TRBJ1-2; 7 bases align to TRBD1. V shed 4 bases, J shed 6 bases, and the junction held 6 bases outside the gene matches. Germline V gives CDR1 SGHDT, CDR2 YYEEEE. The CDR3 contains 13 residues. The CDR3 spells CASSVRGGDGYTF. The CDR3 bases that were read are TGTGCCAGCAGCGTTAGAGGGGGCGATGGC. The complete variable domain, with remaining parts taken from reference TRBV5-6 and TRBJ1-2, reads DAGVTQSPTHLIKTRGQQVTLRCSPKSGHDTVSWYQQALGQGPQFIFQYYEEEERQRGNFPDRFSGHQFPNYSSELNVNALLLGDSALYLCASSVRGGDGYTFGSGTRLTVV.

As concerns this clone: The read ends 3 residues early relative to the CDR3; the germline J gene fills the gap. V and J are TRBV6-4 and TRBJ2-1; D could derive from TRBD1 or TRBD2 (5 bases each). Trimming stripped 2 bases from V and 7 bases from J, with 15 bases between. In germline, CDR1 is MRHNA, CDR2 SNTAGT. The CDR3 contains 15 residues. CDR3 amino acids: CASSDPGSDINEQFF. The covered CDR3 bases are TGTGCCAGCAGTGACCCAGGGAGTGACATAAATGAG.

Comment on this clone: The CDR3 extends 3 residues past the end of the read, so its final part is completed from the germline J gene. The J gene is TRBJ1-1, the V gene TRBV2; D perhaps matches TRBD1 (6 bases). The length of the CDR3 is 14 residues. Per the germline V gene, CDR1 is SNHLY and CDR2 is FYNNEI. Trimming pared 6 bases from V and 1 base from J, leaving 12 bases between. This CDR3 reads CASRRQAPNTEAFF. The sequenced part of the CDR3 DNA is TGTGCCAGCAGGAGACAGGCACCGAACACTGAA.

Turning to this clone: The read falls 3 residues short of the CDR3 end, and the missing part is taken from the germline J gene. V and J are TRBV5-1 and TRBJ2-5; TRBD2 might be the D (6 bases). This CDR3 contains 14 residues. Germline V CDR1 and CDR2: SGHRS, YFSETQ. V was pared by 0 bases and J by 4 bases, with 10 bases between. CDR3 DNA (partial): TGCGCCAGCAGCTTGGAGGGCGGGGTAGAGACC. It translates to CASSLEGGVET. The CDR3, in full, reads CASSLEGGVETQYF.

This CDR3 is CASRYRVNTGELFF. CDR3 bases read: TGTGCCAGCAGGTACAGGGTGAACACCGGGGAG. V and J are TRBV6-2 or TRBV6-3 and TRBJ2-2, with a weak D call TRBD1 (6 bases). The read comes to an end 3 residues before the CDR3 does, leaving the germline J gene to fill in the end. CDR3 length: 14 residues. Trimming removed 6 bases at V and 1 base at J, with 9 bases between. CDR1 and CDR2 (germline): MNHEY, SVGEGT.

With regard to this clone: The read comes to an end 3 residues before the CDR3 does, leaving the germline J gene to fill in the end. The chain uses TRBV2 and TRBJ1-2; 8 nucleotides agree with TRBD1. CDR1 is SNHLY, CDR2 FYNNEI, per germline. Trimming cost V 6 bases and J 1 base; bases outside gene matches: 13. This CDR3 comprises 17 residues. CDR3 DNA, as far as it was read: TGTGCCAGCAGGCCTGACAGGGGCCACCTTATTAACTATGGC. It codes for CASRPDRGHLINYG. The full CDR3 protein reads CASRPDRGHLINYGYTF.